This TCR beta chain was profiled in a study of blood T cells in healthy people across ages. This clonotype was seen ten or more times. A sample-barcoded 5' primer and a J-beta primer mix were used in a second PCR of roughly 6 to 11 cycles. TCRdb itself ran the 5' RACE reads through MiXCR, one entry per CDR3 protein. The table has 850,000 to 1,000,000 distinct CDR3 sequences, around 46% seen once. The length of the CDR3 is 14 residues. The germline V gene encodes CDR1 MRHNA and CDR2 SNTAGT. The V end was cut by 0 bases, the J end by 5 bases, with 8 bases between. This TCR was sampled from a man aged 25 to 40 in good health. J is TRBJ2-1 and V is TRBV6-4; D tentatively fits TRBD1 or TRBD2 (5 bases each). Sequenced sample: blood. CDR3: CASSDSGGNNEQFF. The CDR3 coding sequence is TGTGCCAGCAGTGACTCTGGGGGAAACAATGAGCAGTTCTTC.